The clone carrying this T cell receptor (beta chain) was detected a few times. What it binds is unknown. TCRdb reprocessed the 5' RACE reads with MiXCR, giving one entry per CDR3 protein. The sample lists about 330,000 distinct CDR3 sequences; less than 9.5% were seen once. The sample belongs to a study of CD8 T cells in ankylosing spondylitis. Study observations and caveats: Characteristic, it appeared, of ankylosing spondylitis blood was a TCR beta motif of 7 or 8 highly homologous variants.

The CDR3 is made up of 15 amino acids. V lost 0 bases and J lost 6, with 11 bases in between. The germline gives CDR1 MGHRA, CDR2 YSYEKL. Sequenced input: blood, either unsorted or a sorted T cell fraction (not recorded which). The chain joins TRBV4-1 to TRBJ2-2, with D uncertain. This receptor was obtained from a male donor with ankylosing spondylitis. CDR3 nucleotides: TGCGCCAGCAGCCAAGAGCCCTCTAGGGCCGGGGAGCTGTTTTTT. As protein: CASSQEPSRAGELFF.